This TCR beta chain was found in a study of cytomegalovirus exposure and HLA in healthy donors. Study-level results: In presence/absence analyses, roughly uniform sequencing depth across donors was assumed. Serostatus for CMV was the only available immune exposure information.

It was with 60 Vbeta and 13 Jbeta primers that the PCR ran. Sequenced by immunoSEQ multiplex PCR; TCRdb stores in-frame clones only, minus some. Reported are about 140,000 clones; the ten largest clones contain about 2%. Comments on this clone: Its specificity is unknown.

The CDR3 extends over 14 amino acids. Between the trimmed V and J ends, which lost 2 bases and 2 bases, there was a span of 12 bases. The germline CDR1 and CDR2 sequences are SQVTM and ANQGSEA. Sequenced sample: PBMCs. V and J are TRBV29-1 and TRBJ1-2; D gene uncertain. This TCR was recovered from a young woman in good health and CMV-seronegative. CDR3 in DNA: TGCAGCGTTGAATCACGTGTCCAGAACTATGGCTACACCTTC. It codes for CSVESRVQNYGYTF.